These 25 T cell receptor beta chains share one sample of origin, sequenced in a study of cytomegalovirus exposure and HLA in healthy donors. 13 Jbeta primers and 60 Vbeta primers were used for the PCR. Sequencing used immunoSEQ multiplex PCR; TCRdb keeps in-frame clones, though not all of them. Here the sample spans roughly 140,000 clones, over 60% being singletons. The source material was PBMCs. The receptors come from a man between 35 and 55 years old in good health and CMV-seropositive.

The CDR3 here is CASSSPLPTTHSGANVLTF. The CDR3 DNA follows: TGTGCCAGCAGCTCCCCTCTCCCGACAACCCACTCTGGGGCCAACGTCCTGACTTTC. The chain recombines TRBV7-8 with TRBJ2-6; D ambiguous. In germline, CDR1 is SGHVS, CDR2 FQNEAQ. The CDR3 runs 19 residues. Trimming stripped 4 bases from V and 0 bases from J, with 19 bases between.

The rearrangement uses TRBV5-3 and TRBJ2-3; D unclear. TRBV5-3 is treated as an ORF (open reading frame) with a function not yet certain. Trimming removed 4 bases from V and 2 bases from J, with 8 bases in between. The CDR3 sequence is 13 residues long. The CDR3: CARSTRYTDTQYF. Written as DNA, the CDR3 is TGTGCCAGAAGCACACGATACACAGATACGCAGTATTTT.

J is TRBJ1-4 and V is TRBV7-6; TRBD1 might be the D (6 bases). Per the germline V gene, CDR1 is SGHVS and CDR2 is FNYEAQ. The ends were cut back, 4 bases at V and 8 bases at J, with 17 bases in the middle. The CDR3 length is 15 residues. CDR3: CASSSSVGGREKLFF. The DNA of the CDR3 is TGTGCCAGCAGCTCCTCAGTGGGGGGGCGAGAAAAACTGTTTTTT.

V is TRBV19 and J is TRBJ1-4; D is unresolved. The CDR3 is 16 amino acids. Germline lookup yields CDR1 LNHDA and CDR2 SQIVND (reference sequence). Trimming shortened V by 1 base and J by 3 bases, and 12 bases separated the two germline ends. This CDR3 reads CASSIGAAPANEKLFF. The CDR3 DNA reads as TGTGCCAGTAGTATAGGCGCGGCTCCTGCTAATGAAAAACTGTTTTTT. Together with reference TRBV19 and TRBJ1-4, the CDR3 gives the full variable domain: DGGITQSPKYLFRKEGQNVTLSCEQNLNHDAMYWYRQDPGQGLRLIYYSQIVNDFQKGDIAEGYSVSREKKESFPLTVTSAQKNPTAFYLCASSIGAAPANEKLFFGSGTQLSVL.

The chain carries TRBV5-1 and TRBJ1-1; no reliable D call. The germline V gene has CDR1 SGHRS and CDR2 YFSETQ. The CDR3 is made up of 15 amino acids. V was clipped by 3 bases and J by 0 bases, with 12 bases between them. Written as DNA, the CDR3 is TGCGCCAGCAGCTCGATGGGAGGGCTGAACACTGAAGCTTTCTTT. Protein sequence: CASSSMGGLNTEAFF.

The V call is TRBV29-1, the J call TRBJ2-7, with 8 bases lining up with TRBD1. With 8 bases clipped from V and 3 bases from J, the junction kept 6 bases outside the gene matches. The germline V gene has CDR1 SQVTM and CDR2 ANQGSEA. There are 12 residues in the CDR3. This CDR3 reads CSWTGTNYEQYF. The CDR3 nucleotides are TGCAGCTGGACAGGGACGAACTACGAGCAGTACTTC.

On this clone itself: One end of the junction varies from germline; a read error may be responsible. V gene TRBV7-9 combines with J gene TRBJ2-7; the D is unclear. Germline values: CDR1 SEHNR, CDR2 FQNEAQ (reference sequence). The CDR3 is 12 amino acids. CDR3 protein: CATSFEIYEQYF. Written as DNA, the CDR3 is TGTGCCACCAGCTTCGAGATATACGAGCAGTACTTC.

The J gene is TRBJ1-2, the V gene TRBV19; 10 bases match TRBD1. Germline loops: CDR1 LNHDA, CDR2 SQIVND (reference sequence). With V trimmed by 4 bases and J by 4 bases, 15 bases remained unmatched. CDR3 length: 18 amino acids. The DNA of the CDR3 is TGTGCCAGTAGTACCCTTCTGGGACAGGGGACTCTGGGCTATGGCTACACCTTC. Encoded protein: CASSTLLGQGTLGYGYTF. The whole variable domain, filled in from reference TRBV19 and TRBJ1-2, reads DGGITQSPKYLFRKEGQNVTLSCEQNLNHDAMYWYRQDPGQGLRLIYYSQIVNDFQKGDIAEGYSVSREKKESFPLTVTSAQKNPTAFYLCASSTLLGQGTLGYGYTFGSGTRLTVV.

The chain has TRBV28 and TRBJ2-7; 11 bases are shared with TRBD1. V lost 6 bases to trimming and J lost 9 bases; unmatched junction nucleotides: 13. The germline CDR1 and CDR2 sequences are MDHEN and SYDVKM. This CDR3 has 15 amino acids. The CDR3: CASSNRDRGFFVQYF. CDR3 coding DNA: TGTGCCAGCAGCAACCGGGACAGGGGGTTTTTTGTGCAGTACTTC.

The V call is TRBV5-6, the J call TRBJ1-1; tentatively, D is TRBD1 (5 bases). This CDR3 comprises 15 residues. Germline assignment: CDR1 SGHDT and CDR2 YYEEEE. Between the trimmed V and J ends, which lost 3 bases and 3 bases, there was a span of 15 bases. The CDR3 reads CASSYLLGGDTEAFF. The CDR3 coding sequence is TGTGCCAGCAGCTACCTCCTCGGGGGGGACACTGAAGCTTTCTTT. The complete variable domain, with remaining parts taken from reference TRBV5-6 and TRBJ1-1, reads DAGVTQSPTHLIKTRGQQVTLRCSPKSGHDTVSWYQQALGQGPQFIFQYYEEEERQRGNFPDRFSGHQFPNYSSELNVNALLLGDSALYLCASSYLLGGDTEAFFGQGTRLTVV.

The rearrangement uses TRBV11-2 and TRBJ2-3, with a possible D match to TRBD2 (5 bases). V dropped 4 bases and J dropped 3 bases, with 14 bases sitting between them. CDR3 length: 15 amino acids. CDR1 and CDR2 (germline): SGHAT, FQNNGV. The CDR3 region has the DNA TGTGCCAGCAGCTCGGACTCTGCGAGTACAGATACGCAGTATTTT. Its protein product is CASSSDSASTDTQYF.

In nucleotides, the CDR3 is TGTGCCAGCAGTAGCCAGGGGGGAAACACCATATATTTT. This codes for CASSSQGGNTIYF. The chain combines TRBV2 with TRBJ1-3; D may be TRBD1 (6 bases). Germline V gene sequence: CDR1 SNHLY, CDR2 FYNNEI. Trimming removed 5 bases at V and 4 bases at J, with 9 bases between. The CDR3 runs 13 residues.

This clone was counted a few times. The chain employs TRBV28 and TRBJ2-3; 8 bases map to TRBD2. The V gene end was trimmed by 8 bases and the J gene end by 4 bases; junction bases not matched to a gene: 5. CDR1 MDHEN and CDR2 SYDVKM come from the germline V gene. The CDR3 spans 13 residues. The CDR3 region is CASSSGGPDTQYF. CDR3 DNA: TGTGCCAGCTCAAGCGGGGGCCCAGATACGCAGTATTTT.

V gene TRBV15 combines with J gene TRBJ2-2; no definite D call. Per the germline V gene, CDR1 is LNHNV and CDR2 is YYDKDF (reference sequence). V was cut by 11 bases and J by 1 base, with 11 bases left in between. The CDR3 totals 13 residues. The CDR3 reads CAAAFGNTGELFF. The CDR3 bases are TGTGCCGCCGCCTTCGGGAACACCGGGGAGCTGTTTTTT.

The rearrangement links TRBV6-6 to TRBJ1-2; maybe TRBD1 (5 bases). This CDR3 is 12 amino acids long. Trimming removed 4 bases from V and 8 bases from J, with 11 bases in between. In germline, CDR1 is MNHNY, CDR2 SVGAGI (reference sequence). The chain's CDR3 is CASSFGKGGYTF. In DNA form, the CDR3 reads TGTGCCAGCAGTTTTGGGAAGGGGGGCTACACCTTC.

The chain employs TRBV5-4 and TRBJ2-7, with TRBD2 as a possible D gene (5 bases). The CDR3 runs 15 residues. From germline, CDR1 is SGHNT and CDR2 YYREEE (reference sequence). V lost 2 bases and J 4 bases, leaving 16 bases between the germline ends. The CDR3, as DNA: TGTGCCAGCAGCTTCGACTACGCTGACGAATACGAGCAGTACTTC. Translated, it gives CASSFDYADEYEQYF.

This sequence joins TRBV7-2 and TRBJ2-3; D may be TRBD1 (5 bases). The CDR3 covers 15 residues. Germline V gene sequence: CDR1 SGHTA, CDR2 FQGNSA. Trimming left V 1 base short and J 0 bases short, with 8 bases between. The CDR3 DNA reads TGTGCCAGCAGCTTAGACAGGCCAAGCACAGATACGCAGTATTTT. This sequence encodes CASSLDRPSTDTQYF.

The V gene is TRBV18, the J gene TRBJ1-1; perhaps TRBD1 as D (6 bases). Germline lookup yields CDR1 KGHSH and CDR2 LQKENI. This CDR3 spans 14 amino acids. Trimming stripped 2 bases from V and 8 bases from J, with 15 bases between. The CDR3 protein is CASSPLDRPIEAFF. CDR3 sequence (DNA): TGTGCCAGCTCACCATTGGACAGACCAATCGAAGCTTTCTTT.

The rearrangement links TRBV30 to TRBJ2-7; 7 nucleotides agree with TRBD1. V shed 2 bases, J shed 6 bases, and the junction held 10 bases outside the gene matches. The CDR3 loop spans 14 amino acids. Germline CDR1 reads GTSNPN; CDR2 reads SVGIG (reference sequence). CDR3 nucleotides: TGTGCCTGGAGTCTCACGAGGGGGCTCGGCGAGCAGTACTTC. Amino acid sequence: CAWSLTRGLGEQYF. Variable domain in full (rest from reference TRBV30 and TRBJ2-7): SQTIHQWPATLVQPVGSPLSLECTVEGTSNPNLYWYRQAAGRGLQLLFYSVGIGQISSEVPQNLSASRPQDRQFILSSKKLLLSDSGFYLCAWSLTRGLGEQYFGPGTRLTVT.

This clone came up a few times. The rearrangement uses TRBV29-1 and TRBJ2-5; 7 positions match TRBD2. CDR1 is SQVTM, CDR2 ANQGSEA, per germline. The V and J ends lost 7 bases and 4 bases, in that order; junction bases with no gene match: 9. There are 13 residues in the CDR3. The DNA of the CDR3 is TGCAGCGGGTGGACTAGTACCCGAGAGACCCAGTACTTC. Translating gives CSGWTSTRETQYF. The full variable domain, rest sourced from reference TRBV29-1 and TRBJ2-5, is SAVISQKPSRDICQRGTSLTIQCQVDSQVTMMFWYRQQPGQSLTLIATANQGSEATYESGFVIDKFPISRPNLTFSTLTVSNMSPEDSSIYLCSGWTSTRETQYFGPGTRLLVL.

This clone was seen a single time. V and J are TRBV21-1 and TRBJ2-1; the table's D call, TRBD1, was not checked against the DNA. TRBV21-1 is a pseudogene segment. The CDR3 runs 14 residues. Written as DNA, the CDR3 is TGTGCCAGCAGAACTAAGGGGATGTCGAATGAGCAGTTCTTC. Translation gives CASRTKGMSNEQFF.

The sample holds a few counts of this clone. The chain is built from TRBV15 and TRBJ1-1; D remains unclear. The germline CDR1 and CDR2 sequences are LNHNV and YYDKDF (reference sequence). This CDR3 comprises 12 residues. The V gene lost 0 bases and the J gene lost 11 bases, with 10 bases spanning the gap. The CDR3 DNA follows: TGTGCCACCAGCAGAGATCAAGTTGAGGCTTTCTTT. It translates to CATSRDQVEAFF.

The V call is TRBV2, the J call TRBJ2-7, with 12 bases fitting TRBD2. CDR3 length equals 15 residues. Germline CDR1 and CDR2: SNHLY and FYNNEI. After removal of 6 bases from V and 6 bases from J, the junction contained 9 bases not matched to a gene. The CDR3 spells CASRGNLAGGPEQYF. CDR3 nucleotide sequence: TGTGCCAGCAGAGGCAACCTAGCGGGGGGGCCCGAGCAGTACTTC. Drawing the rest from reference TRBV2 and TRBJ2-7, the complete variable domain is EPEVTQTPSHQVTQMGQEVILRCVPISNHLYFYWYRQILGQKVEFLVSFYNNEISEKSEIFDDQFSVERPDGSNFTLKIRSTKLEDSAMYFCASRGNLAGGPEQYFGPGTRLTVT.

The chain employs TRBV6-1 and TRBJ1-5, with a tentative D call TRBD1 (5 bases). Trimming cost V 6 bases and J 0 bases, with 9 bases left between them. The CDR3 totals 14 residues. Germline loops: CDR1 MNHNS, CDR2 SASEGT. The CDR3 sequence: CASRGGSSNQPQHF. The CDR3 nucleotides read TGTGCCAGCAGGGGGGGGTCTAGCAATCAGCCCCAGCATTTT.

This sequence joins TRBV4-3 and TRBJ1-1; D unclear. This CDR3 has 12 residues. The germline V gene has CDR1 LGHNA and CDR2 YSLEER. The V end lost 4 bases, the J end lost 4 bases, and 7 bases lay between the germline ends. The CDR3 sequence: CASSLRGTEAFF. CDR3 bases: TGCGCCAGCAGCCTGCGGGGCACTGAAGCTTTCTTT.